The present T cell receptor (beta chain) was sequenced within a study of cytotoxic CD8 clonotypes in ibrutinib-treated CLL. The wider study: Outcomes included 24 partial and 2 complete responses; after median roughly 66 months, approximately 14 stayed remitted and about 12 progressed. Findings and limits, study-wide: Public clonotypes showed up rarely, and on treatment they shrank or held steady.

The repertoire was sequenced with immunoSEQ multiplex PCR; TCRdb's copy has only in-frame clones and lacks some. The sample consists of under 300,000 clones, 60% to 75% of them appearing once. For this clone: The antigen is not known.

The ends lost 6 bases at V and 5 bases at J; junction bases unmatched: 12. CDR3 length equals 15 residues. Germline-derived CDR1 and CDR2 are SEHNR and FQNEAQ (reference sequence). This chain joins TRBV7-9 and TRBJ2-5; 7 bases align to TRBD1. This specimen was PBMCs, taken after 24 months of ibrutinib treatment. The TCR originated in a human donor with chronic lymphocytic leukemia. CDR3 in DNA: TGTGCCAGCAGTCCCCCCGGGACAGATGGGGAGACCCAGTACTTC. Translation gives CASSPPGTDGETQYF. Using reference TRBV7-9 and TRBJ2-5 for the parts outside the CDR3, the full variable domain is DTGVSQNPRHKITKRGQNVTFRCDPISEHNRLYWYRQTLGQGPEFLTYFQNEAQLEKSRLLSDRFSAERPKGSFSTLEIQRTEQGDSAMYLCASSPPGTDGETQYFGPGTRLLVL.